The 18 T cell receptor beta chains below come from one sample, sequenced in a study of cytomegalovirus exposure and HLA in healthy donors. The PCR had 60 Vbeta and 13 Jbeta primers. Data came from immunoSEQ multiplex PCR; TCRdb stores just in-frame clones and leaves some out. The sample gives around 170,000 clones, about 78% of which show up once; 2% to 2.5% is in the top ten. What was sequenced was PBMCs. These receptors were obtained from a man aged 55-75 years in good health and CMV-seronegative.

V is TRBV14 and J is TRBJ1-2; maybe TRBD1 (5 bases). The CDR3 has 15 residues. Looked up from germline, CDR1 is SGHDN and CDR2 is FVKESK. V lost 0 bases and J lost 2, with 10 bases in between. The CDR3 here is CASSQDGRVNYGYTF. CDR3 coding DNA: TGTGCCAGCAGCCAAGATGGCAGGGTAAACTATGGCTACACCTTC.

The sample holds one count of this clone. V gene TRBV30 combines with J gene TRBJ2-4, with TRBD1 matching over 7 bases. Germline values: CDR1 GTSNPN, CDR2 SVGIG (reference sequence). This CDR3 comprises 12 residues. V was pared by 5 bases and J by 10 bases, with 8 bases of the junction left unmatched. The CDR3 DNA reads TGTGCCTGGGGGATTACAGGGGAAATTCAGTACTTC. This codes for CAWGITGEIQYF.

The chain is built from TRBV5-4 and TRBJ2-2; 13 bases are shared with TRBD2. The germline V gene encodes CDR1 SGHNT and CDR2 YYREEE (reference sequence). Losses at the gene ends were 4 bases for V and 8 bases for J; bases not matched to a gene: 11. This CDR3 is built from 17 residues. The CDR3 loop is CASSRGTSGTTFGELFF. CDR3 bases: TGTGCCAGCAGCCGCGGGACTAGCGGGACGACGTTTGGGGAGCTGTTTTTT.

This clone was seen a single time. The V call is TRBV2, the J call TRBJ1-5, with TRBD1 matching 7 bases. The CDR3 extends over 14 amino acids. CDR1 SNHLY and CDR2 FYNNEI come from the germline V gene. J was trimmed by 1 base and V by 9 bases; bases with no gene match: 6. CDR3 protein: CASLDRYSNQPQHF. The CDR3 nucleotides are TGTGCCAGTCTGGACAGGTACAGCAATCAGCCCCAGCATTTT. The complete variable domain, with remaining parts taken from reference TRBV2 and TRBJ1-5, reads EPEVTQTPSHQVTQMGQEVILRCVPISNHLYFYWYRQILGQKVEFLVSFYNNEISEKSEIFDDQFSVERPDGSNFTLKIRSTKLEDSAMYFCASLDRYSNQPQHFGDGTRLSIL.

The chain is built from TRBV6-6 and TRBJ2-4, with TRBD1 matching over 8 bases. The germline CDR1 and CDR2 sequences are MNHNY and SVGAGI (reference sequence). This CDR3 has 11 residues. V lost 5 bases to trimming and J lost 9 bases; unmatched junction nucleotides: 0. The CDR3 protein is CASSGQGIQYF. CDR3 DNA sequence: TGTGCCAGCAGTGGACAGGGCATTCAGTACTTC.

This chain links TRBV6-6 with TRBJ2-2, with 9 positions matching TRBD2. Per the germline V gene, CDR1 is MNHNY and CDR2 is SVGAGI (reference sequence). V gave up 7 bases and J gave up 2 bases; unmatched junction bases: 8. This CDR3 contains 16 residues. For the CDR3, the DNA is TGTGCCAGCACCCTAGGACTAGCGCTAAACACCGGGGAGCTGTTTTTT. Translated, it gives CASTLGLALNTGELFF.

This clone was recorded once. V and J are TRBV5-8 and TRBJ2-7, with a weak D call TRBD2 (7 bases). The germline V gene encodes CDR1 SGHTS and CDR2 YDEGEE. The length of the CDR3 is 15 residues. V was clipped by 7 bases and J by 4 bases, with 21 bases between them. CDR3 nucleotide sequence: TGTGCCAGCTACCCCCCGGGGGGCGCGTGGTACGAGCAGTACTTC. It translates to CASYPPGGAWYEQYF.

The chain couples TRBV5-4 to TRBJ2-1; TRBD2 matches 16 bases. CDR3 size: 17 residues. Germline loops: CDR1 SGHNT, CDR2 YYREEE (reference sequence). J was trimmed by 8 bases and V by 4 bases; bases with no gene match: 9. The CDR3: CASSKGLAGGAGHEQFF. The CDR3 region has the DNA TGTGCCAGCAGCAAGGGACTAGCGGGAGGGGCGGGCCATGAGCAGTTCTTC.

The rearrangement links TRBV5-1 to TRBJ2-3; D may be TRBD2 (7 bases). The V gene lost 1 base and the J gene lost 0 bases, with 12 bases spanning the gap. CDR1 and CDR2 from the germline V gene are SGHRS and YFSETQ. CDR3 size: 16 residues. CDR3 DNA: TGCGCCAGCAGCTTGTCGGGGGGCTTCAGCACAGATACGCAGTATTTT. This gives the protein CASSLSGGFSTDTQYF.

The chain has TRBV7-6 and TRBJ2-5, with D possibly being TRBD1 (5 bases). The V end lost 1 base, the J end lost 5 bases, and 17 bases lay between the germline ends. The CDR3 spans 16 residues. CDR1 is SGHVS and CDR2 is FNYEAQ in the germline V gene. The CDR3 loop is CASSLEGRVGVETQYF. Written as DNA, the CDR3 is TGTGCCAGCAGCTTAGAGGGCAGGGTGGGTGTCGAGACCCAGTACTTC.

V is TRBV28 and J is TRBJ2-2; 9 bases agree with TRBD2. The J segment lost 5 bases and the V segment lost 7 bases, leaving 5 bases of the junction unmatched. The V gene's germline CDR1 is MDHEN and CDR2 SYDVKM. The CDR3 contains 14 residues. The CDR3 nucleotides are TGTGCCAGCACAGGGCTAGCGGGGACCGGGGAGCTGTTTTTT. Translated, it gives CASTGLAGTGELFF.

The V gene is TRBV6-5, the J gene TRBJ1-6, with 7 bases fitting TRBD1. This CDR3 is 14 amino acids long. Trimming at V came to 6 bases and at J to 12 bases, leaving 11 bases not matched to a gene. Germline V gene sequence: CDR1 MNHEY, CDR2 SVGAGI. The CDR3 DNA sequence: TGTGCCAGCAGGACCGGGACAGACTTTGGACCCCTCCACTTT. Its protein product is CASRTGTDFGPLHF.

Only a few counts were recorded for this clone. This CDR3 reads CASSGSGLGGEQFF. Here the CDR3 DNA reads TGTGCCAGCAGTGGGTCGGGGCTCGGGGGTGAGCAGTTCTTC. The V call is TRBV6-4, the J call TRBJ2-1; possible D gene TRBD2, 6 bases. With 4 bases removed from V and 9 bases from J, the gap between germline ends came to 16 bases. The CDR3 consists of 14 residues. Germline V gene sequence: CDR1 MRHNA, CDR2 SNTAGT.

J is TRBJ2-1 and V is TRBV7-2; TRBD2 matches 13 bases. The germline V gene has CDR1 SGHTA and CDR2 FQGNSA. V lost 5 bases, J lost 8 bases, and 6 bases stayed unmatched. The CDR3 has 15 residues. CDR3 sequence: CASSGGTSGIDEQFF. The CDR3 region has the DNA TGTGCCAGCAGCGGCGGGACTAGCGGGATCGATGAGCAGTTCTTC. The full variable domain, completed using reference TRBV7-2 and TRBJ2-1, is GAGVSQSPSNKVTEKGKDVELRCDPISGHTALYWYRQSLGQGLEFLIYFQGNSAPDKSGLPSDRFSAERTGGSVSTLTIQRTQQEDSAVYLCASSGGTSGIDEQFFGPGTRLTVL.

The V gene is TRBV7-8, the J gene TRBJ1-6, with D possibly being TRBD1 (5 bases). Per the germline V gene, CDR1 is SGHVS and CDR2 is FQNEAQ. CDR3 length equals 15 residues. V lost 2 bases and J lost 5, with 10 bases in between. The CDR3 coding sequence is TGTGCCAGCAGCTTAATGGGGGGAAATAATTCACCCCTCCACTTT. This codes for CASSLMGGNNSPLHF.

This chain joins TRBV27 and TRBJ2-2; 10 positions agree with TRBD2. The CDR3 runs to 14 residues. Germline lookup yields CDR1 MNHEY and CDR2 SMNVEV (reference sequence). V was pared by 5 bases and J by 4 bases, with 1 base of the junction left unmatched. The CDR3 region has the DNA TGTGCCAGCAGTCGGACTAGCGGCACCGGGGAGCTGTTTTTT. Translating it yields CASSRTSGTGELFF.

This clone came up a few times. The CDR3 is CASSLGSGGETQYF. CDR3 DNA: TGTGCCAGCAGCTTGGGATCAGGGGGCGAGACCCAGTACTTC. This chain uses TRBV5-4 with TRBJ2-5, with 8 bases fitting TRBD1. The CDR3 sequence is 14 residues long. Germline CDR1 is SGHNT and CDR2 is YYREEE (reference sequence). J lost 5 bases, V lost 0 bases, and 3 bases had no gene match. Combining the CDR3 with reference TRBV5-4 and TRBJ2-5 gives the whole variable domain ETGVTQSPTHLIKTRGQQVTLRCSSQSGHNTVSWYQQALGQGPQFIFQYYREEENGRGNFPPRFSGLQFPNYSSELNVNALELDDSALYLCASSLGSGGETQYFGPGTRLLVL.

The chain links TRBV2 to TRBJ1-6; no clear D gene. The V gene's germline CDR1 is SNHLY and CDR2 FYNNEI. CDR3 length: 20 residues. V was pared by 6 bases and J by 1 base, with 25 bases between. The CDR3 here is CASSQTGVSVTGSYNSPLHF. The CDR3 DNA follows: TGTGCCAGCAGCCAAACGGGTGTTAGTGTCACGGGGTCCTATAATTCACCCCTCCACTTT.